Below are 10 T cell receptor beta chains sequenced from a single sample in a study of response to subunit inactivated influenza vaccine. TCRdb itself ran the RT-PCR reads through MiXCR, one entry per CDR3 protein. The sample has roughly 790,000 distinct CDR3 sequences, around 20% seen once. The sample consisted of PBMCs from blood, taken 4 to 6 days after vaccination. The origin of the receptors is a man aged 45-60 years who received an inactivated influenza vaccine.

In this sample, this clonotype turned up many times. The chain uses TRBV7-2 and TRBJ2-7; D is perhaps TRBD2 (6 bases). The ends were cut back, 5 bases at V and 1 base at J, with 12 bases in the middle. The germline gives CDR1 SGHTA, CDR2 FQGNSA. The CDR3 totals 14 residues. The CDR3 here is CASSPGTESYEQYF. As DNA, the CDR3 is TGTGCCAGCAGCCCCGGGACTGAATCCTACGAGCAGTACTTC. Supplemented by reference TRBV7-2 and TRBJ2-7, the full variable domain reads GAGVSQSPSNKVTEKGKDVELRCDPISGHTALYWYRQSLGQGLEFLIYFQGNSAPDKSGLPSDRFSAERTGGSVSTLTIQRTQQEDSAVYLCASSPGTESYEQYFGPGTRLTVT.

This clonotype was detected only a few times. The chain couples TRBV25-1 to TRBJ2-3, with D uncertain. The CDR3 loop spans 15 amino acids. Germline lookup yields CDR1 MGHDK and CDR2 SYGVNS. Trimming removed 1 base at V and 0 bases at J, with 8 bases between. CDR3 DNA sequence: TGTGCCAGCAGTGAATTTAACGGTAGCACAGATACGCAGTATTTT. Its translation: CASSEFNGSTDTQYF.

At least ten counts were recorded for this clonotype. The gene calls are TRBV5-1 and TRBJ2-1; D call uncertain. Trimming left V 5 bases short and J 1 base short, with 7 bases between. The CDR3 is made up of 13 amino acids. The germline gives CDR1 SGHRS, CDR2 YFSETQ. The CDR3 is CASSVDSYNEQFF. The CDR3 DNA reads TGCGCCAGCAGTGTCGATTCCTACAATGAGCAGTTCTTC.

The chain carries TRBV4-2 and TRBJ2-7; D tentatively fits TRBD1 or TRBD2 (5 bases each). Per the germline V gene, CDR1 is LGHNA and CDR2 is YNFKEQ. This CDR3 contains 14 residues. The ends were cut back, 8 bases at V and 0 bases at J, with 14 bases in the middle. This CDR3 is CASGGGPPSYEQYF. CDR3 nucleotides: TGTGCCAGCGGTGGGGGTCCCCCCTCCTACGAGCAGTACTTC.

This clonotype has ten or more counts. The chain recombines TRBV7-2 with TRBJ2-2; D ambiguous. The CDR3 has 14 amino acids. Trimming took off 5 bases at V and 4 bases at J, with 11 bases between the two ends. CDR1 is SGHTA and CDR2 is FQGNSA in the germline V gene. CDR3 DNA sequence: TGTGCCAGCAGCCCCCATATGAGCACCGGGGAGCTGTTTTTT. Its protein is CASSPHMSTGELFF.

The chain combines TRBV25-1 with TRBJ1-1, with 9 bases identical to TRBD1. Germline V gene sequence: CDR1 MGHDK, CDR2 SYGVNS. This CDR3 contains 14 residues. Trimming took 6 bases from V and 5 from J; bases not matched to a gene: 7. In nucleotides, the CDR3 is TGTGCCAGCAGCGGGACAGGGAGTAGAACTGAAGCTTTCTTT. Its protein product is CASSGTGSRTEAFF.

This clonotype has at least ten counts. V and J are TRBV4-2 and TRBJ2-5; TRBD1 is a possible D gene (5 bases). The germline V and J ends were trimmed by 4 bases and 5 bases, with 11 bases remaining between them. This CDR3 contains 13 residues. Germline CDR1 and CDR2: LGHNA and YNFKEQ. Here the CDR3 DNA reads TGTGCCAGCAGCCCCGATCGACAGGAGACCCAGTACTTC. Its protein is CASSPDRQETQYF.

This clonotype has at least ten counts. V is TRBV9 and J is TRBJ2-3; D ambiguous. The CDR3 has 13 residues. Germline values: CDR1 SGDLS, CDR2 YYNGEE. V gave up 2 bases and J gave up 3 bases, with 7 bases separating them. The CDR3 region is CASSVQATDTQYF. The CDR3 DNA reads as TGTGCCAGCAGCGTCCAGGCAACAGATACGCAGTATTTT. The variable domain in full, completed from reference TRBV9 and TRBJ2-3, reads DSGVTQTPKHLITATGQRVTLRCSPRSGDLSVYWYQQSLDQGLQFLIQYYNGEERAKGNILERFSAQQFPDLHSELNLSSLELGDSALYFCASSVQATDTQYFGPGTRLTVL.

In this sample, this clonotype turned up a few times. This chain joins TRBV12-3 or TRBV12-4 and TRBJ2-6; unclear D gene. This CDR3 has 14 residues. The V and J ends lost 6 bases and 0 bases respectively, with 6 bases between them. Here the CDR3 DNA reads TGTGCCAGCAGCCGCACCTCTGGGGCCAACGTCCTGACTTTC. It translates to CASSRTSGANVLTF.

This clonotype was seen a few times. The genes are TRBV5-1 and TRBJ1-5, with unresolved D. Trimming took 4 bases from V and 4 from J, leaving 12 bases between them. Germline CDR1 and CDR2: SGHRS and YFSETQ. The CDR3 spans 14 residues. The CDR3 DNA sequence: TGCGCCAGCAGCCACGGGCAGGTTAATCAGCCCCAGCATTTT. Amino acids: CASSHGQVNQPQHF.